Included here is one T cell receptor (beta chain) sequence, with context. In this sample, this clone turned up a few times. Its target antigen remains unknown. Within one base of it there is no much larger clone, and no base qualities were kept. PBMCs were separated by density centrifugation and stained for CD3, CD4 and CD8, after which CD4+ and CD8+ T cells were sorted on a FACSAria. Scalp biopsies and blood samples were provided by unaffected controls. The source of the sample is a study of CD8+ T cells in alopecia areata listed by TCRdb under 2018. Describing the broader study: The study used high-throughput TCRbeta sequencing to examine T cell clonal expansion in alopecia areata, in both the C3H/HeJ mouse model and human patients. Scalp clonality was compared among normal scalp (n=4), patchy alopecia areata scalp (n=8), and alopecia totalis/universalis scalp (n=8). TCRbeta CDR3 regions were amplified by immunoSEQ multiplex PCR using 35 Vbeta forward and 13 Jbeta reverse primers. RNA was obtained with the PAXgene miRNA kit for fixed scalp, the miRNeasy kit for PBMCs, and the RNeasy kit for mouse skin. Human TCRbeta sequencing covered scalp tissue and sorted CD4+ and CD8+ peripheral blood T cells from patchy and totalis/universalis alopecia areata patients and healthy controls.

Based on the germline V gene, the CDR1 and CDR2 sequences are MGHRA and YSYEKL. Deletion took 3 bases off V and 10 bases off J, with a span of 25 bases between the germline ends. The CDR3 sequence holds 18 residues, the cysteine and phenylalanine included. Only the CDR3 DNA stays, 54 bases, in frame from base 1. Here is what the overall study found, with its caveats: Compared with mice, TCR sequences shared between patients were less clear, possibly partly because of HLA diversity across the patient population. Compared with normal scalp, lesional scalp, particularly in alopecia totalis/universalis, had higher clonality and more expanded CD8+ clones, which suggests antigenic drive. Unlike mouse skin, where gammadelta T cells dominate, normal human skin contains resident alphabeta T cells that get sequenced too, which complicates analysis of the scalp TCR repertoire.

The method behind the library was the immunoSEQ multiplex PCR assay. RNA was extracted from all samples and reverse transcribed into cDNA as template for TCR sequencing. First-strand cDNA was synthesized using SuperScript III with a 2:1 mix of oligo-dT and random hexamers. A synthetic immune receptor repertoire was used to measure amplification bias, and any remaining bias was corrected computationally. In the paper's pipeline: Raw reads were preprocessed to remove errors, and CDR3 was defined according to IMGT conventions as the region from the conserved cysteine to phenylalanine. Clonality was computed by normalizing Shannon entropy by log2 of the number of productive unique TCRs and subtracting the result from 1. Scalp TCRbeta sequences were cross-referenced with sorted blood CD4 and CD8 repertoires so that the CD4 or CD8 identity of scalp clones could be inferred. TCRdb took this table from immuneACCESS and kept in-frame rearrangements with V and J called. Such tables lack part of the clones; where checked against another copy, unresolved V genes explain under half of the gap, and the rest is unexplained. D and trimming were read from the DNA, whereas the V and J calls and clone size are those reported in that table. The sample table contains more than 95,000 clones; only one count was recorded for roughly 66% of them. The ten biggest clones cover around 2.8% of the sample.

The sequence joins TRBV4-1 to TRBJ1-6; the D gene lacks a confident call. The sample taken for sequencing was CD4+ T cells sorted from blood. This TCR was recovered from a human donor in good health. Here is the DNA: TGCGCCAGCAGCCATCAAGATTCCACTCCCACTCCGGGGTCACCCCTCCACTTT. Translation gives CASSHQDSTPTPGSPLHF.